The rows below give T cell receptor beta chains drawn from one sample of a study of blood T cell repertoires in COVID-19. Repertoires were generated with immunoSEQ multiplex PCR, while TCRdb's copy carries only in-frame clones and drops some. This sample carries some 180,000 clones, approximately 83% of them seen once, and the ten largest clones take roughly 2%. The material sequenced was peripheral blood. These receptors were collected from a woman at least 80 years old with acute or convalescent COVID-19. Each CDR3 is given with its conserved first and last residue. D genes are given only for firm matches. Only part of the rows carry a size: once, few, many, or a class if the clone is expanded.

. TRBJ2-7 TRBV5-6 . CASSLRATGDRYEQYF TGTGCCAGCAGCTTGCGGGCGACGGGAGATAGGTACGAGCAGTACTTC
. TRBJ2-1 TRBV7-2 . CASSLVSSVIRTPGHQQFF TGTGCCAGCAGCTTAGTATCGTCGGTCATTCGGACTCCCGGGCATCAGCAGTTCTTC
. TRBJ1-2 TRBV5-1 . CASSLQPAGDGYTF TGCGCCAGCAGCTTGCAACCGGCGGGAGATGGCTACACCTTC
TRBD1 TRBJ1-1 TRBV6-5 . CASSRDRSNTEAFF TGTGCCAGCAGTAGGGACAGATCGAACACTGAAGCTTTCTTT
. TRBJ2-3 TRBV10-3 . CAINDQQGSTDTQYF TGTGCCATCAACGACCAACAGGGTAGCACAGATACGCAGTATTTT
. TRBJ2-7 TRBV6-2/TRBV6-3 . CASSAQGSYEQYF TGTGCCAGCAGTGCACAGGGTTCCTACGAGCAGTACTTC
. TRBJ2-5 TRBV5-6 . CASSPHRLGETQYF TGTGCCAGCAGCCCTCACAGGCTCGGAGAGACCCAGTACTTC
TRBD1 TRBJ2-7 TRBV25-1 . CASSAPGDRGVYEQYF TGTGCCAGCAGTGCCCCGGGAGACAGGGGCGTCTACGAGCAGTACTTC
TRBD1 TRBJ2-7 TRBV5-6 . CASSLQSTGKDEQYF TGTGCCAGCAGCTTGCAGTCGACAGGGAAGGACGAGCAGTACTTC
TRBD2 TRBJ2-2 TRBV4-1 few CASSQGLAGLPNTGELFF TGCGCCAGCAGCCAAGGGCTAGCGGGATTGCCGAACACCGGGGAGCTGTTTTTT
. TRBJ1-1 TRBV5-1 once CASSFIPGVNTEAFF TGCGCCAGCAGCTTTATACCAGGGGTGAACACTGAAGCTTTCTTT
TRBD1 TRBJ2-2 TRBV5-1 . CASSFRTGQAGELFF TGCGCCAGCAGCTTTCGGACAGGGCAAGCCGGGGAGCTGTTTTTT
. TRBJ1-2 TRBV6-5 . CASSYSGGADGYTF TGTGCCAGCAGTTACTCGGGGGGGGCTGATGGCTACACCTTC
TRBD2 TRBJ2-3 TRBV19 . CASSTRLAGRTDTQYF TGTGCCAGTAGTACACGACTAGCGGGGCGCACAGATACGCAGTATTTT
TRBD1 TRBJ1-6 TRBV5-1 . CASSLYTMGQDNSPLHF TGCGCCAGCAGCTTATATACTATGGGACAGGATAATTCACCCCTCCACTTT
. TRBJ1-2 TRBV3-1/TRBV3-2 . CASNLQGMRGYTF TGTGCCAGCAACCTACAGGGAATGCGAGGCTACACCTTC
. TRBJ2-5 TRBV7-2 . CASSLNRGQETQYF TGTGCCAGCAGCCTAAACCGGGGCCAAGAGACCCAGTACTTC
TRBD1 TRBJ2-6 TRBV7-6 . CASSRTGVGANVLTF TGTGCCAGCAGCCGAACAGGGGTCGGGGCCAACGTCCTGACTTTC
TRBD1 TRBJ2-5 TRBV25-1 . CASSRQGQETQYF TGTGCCAGCAGTAGACAGGGACAAGAGACCCAGTACTTC
TRBD1 TRBJ1-1 TRBV3-1/TRBV3-2 . CASSHDRGYNTEAFF TGTGCCAGCAGCCATGACAGGGGATACAACACTGAAGCTTTCTTT
TRBD2 TRBJ2-1 TRBV10-2 once CASSDSLAAGDEQFF TGCGCCAGCAGTGATAGCCTAGCGGCTGGCGATGAGCAGTTCTTC
. TRBJ1-1 TRBV27 . CASSLSGGTGLNTEAFF TGTGCCAGCAGTTTATCGGGGGGGACGGGGCTGAACACTGAAGCTTTCTTT
. TRBJ1-1 TRBV7-3 . CASRQDKNTEAFF TGTGCCTCGAGACAAGATAAGAACACTGAAGCTTTCTTT
. TRBJ2-5 TRBV5-1 . CASSPGKNQETQYF TGCGCCAGCAGCCCGGGTAAAAACCAAGAGACCCAGTACTTC
. TRBJ2-5 TRBV6-5 . CASSRDIQETQYF TGTGCCAGCAGCAGGGACATTCAAGAGACCCAGTACTTC
. TRBJ2-1 TRBV2 . CASSDDWGVSYNEQFF TGTGCCAGCAGTGACGATTGGGGGGTTTCCTACAATGAGCAGTTCTTC